The 16 T cell receptor beta chains in this list originate from one sample, sequenced in a study of blood T cell repertoires in COVID-19. The protocol was immunoSEQ multiplex PCR, while the TCRdb copy is restricted to in-frame clones and leaves out a portion. Among about 260,000 clones listed, 87% were seen once. The sample comprised peripheral blood. The origin of the receptors is a woman in her 50s who had recovered from COVID-19.

This chain links TRBV5-8 with TRBJ2-1; D possibly corresponds to TRBD2 (6 bases). The V end lost 1 base, the J end lost 6 bases, and 11 bases lay between the germline ends. Germline CDR1 reads SGHTS; CDR2 reads YDEGEE. The CDR3 is 14 amino acids. In DNA form, the CDR3 reads TGTGCCAGCAGCTTGATGACTAGAGGCAATGAGCAGTTCTTC. Translated, it gives CASSLMTRGNEQFF.

The chain employs TRBV11-2 and TRBJ2-7, with D unresolved. The ends were cut back, 1 base at V and 5 bases at J, with 9 bases in the middle. CDR1 is SGHAT, CDR2 FQNNGV, per germline. This CDR3 has 13 amino acids. The CDR3 loop reads CASSLVVADEQYF. Here the CDR3 DNA reads TGTGCCAGCAGCTTAGTAGTCGCCGACGAGCAGTACTTC. The variable domain in full, completed from reference TRBV11-2 and TRBJ2-7, reads EAGVAQSPRYKIIEKRQSVAFWCNPISGHATLYWYQQILGQGPKLLIQFQNNGVVDDSQLPKDRFSAERLKGVDSTLKIQPAKLEDSAVYLCASSLVVADEQYFGPGTRLTVT.

This sequence joins TRBV27 and TRBJ2-3; D might be TRBD1 (7 bases). The length of the CDR3 is 12 residues. Trimming removed 5 bases at V and 8 bases at J, with 11 bases between. The germline gives CDR1 MNHEY, CDR2 SMNVEV (reference sequence). The CDR3 spells CASSTRGVTQYF. The CDR3 nucleotides read TGTGCCAGCAGTACCAGGGGGGTTACGCAGTATTTT.

The chain carries TRBV7-3 and TRBJ2-3; the match to TRBD2 covers 7 bases. Trimming removed 5 bases from V and 1 base from J; junction bases left unmatched: 12. The length of the CDR3 is 17 residues. CDR1 and CDR2 from the germline V gene are SGHTA and FQGTGA. The CDR3 sequence: CASSNAGRAGGTDTQYF. Here the CDR3 DNA reads TGTGCCAGCAGCAATGCCGGGCGGGCGGGGGGCACAGATACGCAGTATTTT. The full variable domain, in which reference TRBV7-3 and TRBJ2-3 provide the parts outside the CDR3, is GAGVSQTPSNKVTEKGKYVELRCDPISGHTALYWYRQSLGQGPEFLIYFQGTGAADDSGLPNDRFFAVRPEGSVSTLKIQRTERGDSAVYLCASSNAGRAGGTDTQYFGPGTRLTVL.

The chain carries TRBV11-2 and TRBJ1-1; D gene uncertain. The CDR3 consists of 12 residues. Trimming pared 3 bases from V and 6 bases from J, leaving 8 bases between. Germline lookup yields CDR1 SGHAT and CDR2 FQNNGV. In DNA form, the CDR3 reads TGTGCCAGCAGCTTCCTAGAGGCTGAAGCTTTCTTT. This translates into CASSFLEAEAFF.

V usage is TRBV7-9 and J usage is TRBJ2-7; no definite D call. This CDR3 is 13 amino acids long. V gave up 5 bases and J gave up 2 bases, with 10 bases separating them. Germline V gives CDR1 SEHNR, CDR2 FQNEAQ (reference sequence). CDR3 bases: TGTGCCAGCAGCGCGGCCGGTACCTACGAGCAGTACTTC. This translates into CASSAAGTYEQYF.

This rearrangement joins TRBV12-3 or TRBV12-4 to TRBJ2-7; 7 bases line up with TRBD1. The CDR3 loop spans 12 amino acids. V was clipped by 6 bases and J by 2 bases; unmatched bases: 1. The CDR3 nucleotides read TGTGCCAGCAGGGGACAGCCCTACGAGCAGTACTTC. Translating gives CASRGQPYEQYF.

This chain joins TRBV24-1 and TRBJ1-5, with 10 nucleotides matching TRBD1. The CDR3 runs 17 residues. After removal of 5 bases from V and 6 bases from J, the junction contained 12 bases not matched to a gene. Germline-derived CDR1 and CDR2 are KGHDR and SFDVKD. CDR3 protein: CATSGQGAGDRGQPQHF. Here the CDR3 DNA reads TGTGCCACCAGTGGGCAGGGGGCTGGGGACAGGGGTCAGCCCCAGCATTTT.

The chain joins TRBV6-6 to TRBJ2-3; TRBD2 matches 7 bases. This CDR3 comprises 14 residues. The J segment lost 2 bases and the V segment lost 4 bases, leaving 3 bases of the junction unmatched. Germline CDR1 MNHNY, CDR2 SVGAGI (reference sequence). The CDR3 DNA follows: TGTGCCAGCAGTTGGGGGGGAAACACAGATACGCAGTATTTT. Protein: CASSWGGNTDTQYF.

The chain joins TRBV6-5 to TRBJ2-7, with 7 bases aligning to TRBD1. V shed 0 bases and J 4 bases; nucleotides not matched to a gene: 9. CDR3 length: 16 amino acids. Germline V gene sequence: CDR1 MNHEY, CDR2 SVGAGI. CDR3 sequence (DNA): TGTGCCAGCAGTTACTCTACAGGGGAAAGCCCTTACGAGCAGTACTTC. It yields the protein CASSYSTGESPYEQYF.

The chain links TRBV30 to TRBJ1-4; no firm D call. Germline values: CDR1 GTSNPN, CDR2 SVGIG (reference sequence). The V and J ends lost 1 base and 7 bases respectively, with 10 bases between them. This CDR3 spans 13 amino acids. DNA for the CDR3: TGTGCCTGGAGTGACGGAGCTACTGAAAAACTGTTTTTT. This sequence encodes CAWSDGATEKLFF. Filled out from reference TRBV30 and TRBJ1-4, the complete variable domain reads SQTIHQWPATLVQPVGSPLSLECTVEGTSNPNLYWYRQAAGRGLQLLFYSVGIGQISSEVPQNLSASRPQDRQFILSSKKLLLSDSGFYLCAWSDGATEKLFFGSGTQLSVL.

Turning to this clone: The germline gene is not matched at one end of the junction; a read error may be the cause. CDR3 DNA sequence: TGTGCCAGCACCGTGGGAGTCGATAATTCACCCCTCTACTTT. Translation gives CASTVGVDNSPLYF. The V call is TRBV7-2, the J call TRBJ1-6; no definite D call. The length of the CDR3 is 14 residues. CDR1 SGHTA and CDR2 FQGNSA come from the germline V gene.

This rearrangement joins TRBV5-1 to TRBJ2-6; the D is unclear. The CDR3 runs 14 residues. Trimming stripped 2 bases from V and 0 bases from J, with 3 bases between. Germline V lookup: CDR1 SGHRS, CDR2 YFSETQ. CDR3 region: CASSFYSGANVLTF. The CDR3 coding sequence is TGCGCCAGCAGCTTCTACTCTGGGGCCAACGTCCTGACTTTC.

V is TRBV5-6 and J is TRBJ2-1; unclear D gene. Germline V gene lookup returns CDR1 SGHDT and CDR2 YYEEEE. Trimming removed 0 bases from V and 8 bases from J, with 12 bases in between. The CDR3 length is 14 residues. The CDR3 spells CASSLVGARHEQFF. The CDR3 nucleotides are TGTGCCAGCAGCTTGGTAGGTGCGAGGCATGAGCAGTTCTTC.

This rearrangement joins TRBV7-3 to TRBJ1-3; D is possibly TRBD1 (6 bases). Deletions cut 1 base from V and 0 bases from J, with 7 bases between. The CDR3 has 15 amino acids. CDR1 and CDR2 (germline): SGHTA, FQGTGA. The CDR3 DNA reads as TGTGCCAGCAGCTTAAGGGGGCACTCTGGAAACACCATATATTTT. As protein: CASSLRGHSGNTIYF.

The chain carries TRBV29-1 and TRBJ2-1; a weak D match, TRBD1 (5 bases). V was clipped by 7 bases and J by 0 bases, with 13 bases between them. The CDR3 length is 14 residues. Per germline, CDR1 SQVTM and CDR2 ANQGSEA. Here the CDR3 reads CSGIRASSYNEQFF. CDR3 DNA: TGCAGCGGGATCAGGGCCAGCTCCTACAATGAGCAGTTCTTC.